This T cell receptor beta chain was captured in a study of blood T cell repertoires in COVID-19. The germline gives CDR1 MNHEY, CDR2 SVGAGI. The CDR3 runs to 14 residues. Trimming at V came to 6 bases and at J to 3 bases, leaving 7 bases not matched to a gene. In the source study's methods: Quantification of nucleated cells was approximated via reference gene primer amplification. The repertoire was sequenced with immunoSEQ multiplex PCR; TCRdb's copy has only in-frame clones and lacks some. The V and J calls and clone size were taken over from that table, and D and trimming were inferred from the DNA. The repertoire consists of roughly 56,000 clones, with approximately 84% occurring once and the leading ten covering about 14%.

Sequencing input: peripheral blood. This TCR derives from a human donor in a cohort sampled during active COVID-19. The chain joins TRBV6-5 to TRBJ2-7; TRBD1 matches at 8 bases. The CDR3: CASSYRDRSYEQYF. As DNA, the CDR3 is TGTGCCAGCAGCTACCGGGACAGGAGCTACGAGCAGTACTTC.